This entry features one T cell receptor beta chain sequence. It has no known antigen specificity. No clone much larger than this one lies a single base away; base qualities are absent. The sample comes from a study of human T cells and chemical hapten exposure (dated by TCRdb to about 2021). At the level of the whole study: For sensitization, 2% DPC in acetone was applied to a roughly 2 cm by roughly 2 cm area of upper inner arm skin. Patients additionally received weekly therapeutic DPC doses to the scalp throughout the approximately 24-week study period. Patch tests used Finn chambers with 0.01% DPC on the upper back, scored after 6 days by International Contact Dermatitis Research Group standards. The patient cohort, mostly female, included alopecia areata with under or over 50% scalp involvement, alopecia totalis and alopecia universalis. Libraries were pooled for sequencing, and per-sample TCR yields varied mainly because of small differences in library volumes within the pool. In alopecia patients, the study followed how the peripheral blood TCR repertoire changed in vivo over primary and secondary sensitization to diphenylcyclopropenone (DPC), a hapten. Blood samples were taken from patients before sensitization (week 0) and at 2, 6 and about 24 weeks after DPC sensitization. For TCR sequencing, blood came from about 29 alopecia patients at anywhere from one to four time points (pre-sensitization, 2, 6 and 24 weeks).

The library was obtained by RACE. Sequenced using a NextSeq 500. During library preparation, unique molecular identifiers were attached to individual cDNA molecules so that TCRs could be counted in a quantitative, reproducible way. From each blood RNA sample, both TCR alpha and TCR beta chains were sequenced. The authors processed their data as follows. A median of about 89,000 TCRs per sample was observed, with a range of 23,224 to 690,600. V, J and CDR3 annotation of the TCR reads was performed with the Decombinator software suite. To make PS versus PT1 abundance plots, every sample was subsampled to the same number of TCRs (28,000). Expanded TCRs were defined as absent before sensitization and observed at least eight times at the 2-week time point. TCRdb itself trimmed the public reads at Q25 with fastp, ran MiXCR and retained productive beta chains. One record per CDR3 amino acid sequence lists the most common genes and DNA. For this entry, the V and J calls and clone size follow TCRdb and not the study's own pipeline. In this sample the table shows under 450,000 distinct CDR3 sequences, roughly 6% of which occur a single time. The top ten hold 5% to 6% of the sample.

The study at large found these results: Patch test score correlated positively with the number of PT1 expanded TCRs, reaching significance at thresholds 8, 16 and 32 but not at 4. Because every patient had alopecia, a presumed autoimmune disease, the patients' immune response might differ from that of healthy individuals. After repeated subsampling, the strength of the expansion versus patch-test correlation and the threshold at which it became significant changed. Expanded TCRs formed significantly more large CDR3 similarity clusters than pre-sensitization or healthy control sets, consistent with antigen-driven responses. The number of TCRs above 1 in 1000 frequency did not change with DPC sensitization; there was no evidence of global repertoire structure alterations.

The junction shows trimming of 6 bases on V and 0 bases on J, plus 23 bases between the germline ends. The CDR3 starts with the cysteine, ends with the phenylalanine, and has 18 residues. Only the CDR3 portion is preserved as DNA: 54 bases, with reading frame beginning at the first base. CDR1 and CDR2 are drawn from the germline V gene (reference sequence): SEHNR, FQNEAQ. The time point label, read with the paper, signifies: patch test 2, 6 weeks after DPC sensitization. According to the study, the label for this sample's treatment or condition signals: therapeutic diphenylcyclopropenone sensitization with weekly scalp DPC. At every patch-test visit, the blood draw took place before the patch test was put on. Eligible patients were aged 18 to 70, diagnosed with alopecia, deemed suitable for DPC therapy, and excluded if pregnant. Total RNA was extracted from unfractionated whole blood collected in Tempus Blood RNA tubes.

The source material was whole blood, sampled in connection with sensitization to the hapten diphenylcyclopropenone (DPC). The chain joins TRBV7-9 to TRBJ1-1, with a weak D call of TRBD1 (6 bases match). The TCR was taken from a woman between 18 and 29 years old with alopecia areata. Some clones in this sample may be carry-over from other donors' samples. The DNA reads TGTGCCAGCAGAGCTACGGGGGCCGCCAGGATCATGAACACTGAAGCTTTCTTT. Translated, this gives CASRATGAARIMNTEAFF. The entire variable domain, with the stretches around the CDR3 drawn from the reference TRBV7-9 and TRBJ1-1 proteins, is DTGVSQNPRHKITKRGQNVTFRCDPISEHNRLYWYRQTLGQGPEFLTYFQNEAQLEKSRLLSDRFSAERPKGSFSTLEIQRTEQGDSAMYLCASRATGAARIMNTEAFFGQGTRLTVV.